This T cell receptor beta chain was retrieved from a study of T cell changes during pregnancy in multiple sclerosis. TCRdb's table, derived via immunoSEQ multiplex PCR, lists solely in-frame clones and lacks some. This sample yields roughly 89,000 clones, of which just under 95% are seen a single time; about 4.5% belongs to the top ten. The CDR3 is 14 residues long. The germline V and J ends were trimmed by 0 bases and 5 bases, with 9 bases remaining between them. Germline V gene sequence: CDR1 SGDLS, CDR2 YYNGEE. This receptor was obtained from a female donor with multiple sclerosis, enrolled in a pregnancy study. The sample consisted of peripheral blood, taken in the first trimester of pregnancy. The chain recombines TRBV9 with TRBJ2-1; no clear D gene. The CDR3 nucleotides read TGTGCCAGCAGCGTAGAGCCTAGTAACAATGAGCAGTTCTTC. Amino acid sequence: CASSVEPSNNEQFF.